This T cell receptor beta chain was sequenced during a study of T-cell reconstitution after alpha-beta-depleted transplantation in children (dated by TCRdb to 2016 to 2017). General notes on the study: Using TCR repertoire profiling, the study quantitatively followed how T-cell immune reconstitution unfolded in children after TCRalphabeta/CD19-depleted allogeneic hematopoietic cell transplantation. Summary of the overall study and its limitations: Over subsequent months, a decline in hyperexpanded clone frequencies was noted, and after one year, T-cell counts and TCRbeta diversity were mostly ascribed to newly produced T cells. About two months after transplant, the apparently early recovery of alphabetaT-cell counts reportedly depended on just several hundred clones that had expanded rapidly and came from non-depleted graft cells. In some patients, high TCRbeta diversity at day 60 was attributed to recipient T cells and intrathymic progenitors that had survived conditioning.

The germline V gene sets CDR1 to MDHEN and CDR2 to SYDVKM. V and J are trimmed by 3 bases and 4 bases, and the gene matches miss 6 bases of the junction. Taken from cysteine to phenylalanine, the CDR3 has 17 residues. Solely the CDR3 DNA is kept, with 51 bases framed from the first base. Reading the label with the study, this specimen's treatment or condition is: allogeneic hematopoietic cell transplantation with graft depleted of TCRalphabeta T cells and CD19 B cells. The children who served as transplant recipients had been given grafts of TCRalphabeta/CD19-depleted allogeneic hematopoietic cells. The library was made by PCR. Sequencing used an Illumina HiSeq 2500. Molecular barcoding was employed in the preparation of TCR libraries, with unique molecular identifiers being used to normalize TCRbeta repertoire quantification. TCRdb applied fastp at Q25 and MiXCR to the public reads, then kept only in-frame beta chains. Rows merge per CDR3 protein into single entries with the most common DNA and genes. Within this sample are over 150,000 distinct CDR3 sequences, with roughly 7.1% of them counted one time only. The top ten hold 4.5% to 6.5% of the sample.

This clonotype was detected only a few times. It lacks a known antigen. Per-nucleotide qualities are absent, and no much larger clonotype sits a single base away. This receptor was identified in a boy younger than 10 with acute lymphoblastic leukemia, due to receive a stem cell transplant. The material was PBMCs, obtained before TCRalphabeta/CD19-depleted stem cell transplant. The sequence links TRBV28 to TRBJ2-3; TRBD2 fits 14 bases in the junction. The CDR3 has the sequence CASSFRGLAGAADTQYF. The DNA sequence reads TGTGCCAGCAGTTTTCGGGGACTAGCGGGAGCCGCAGATACGCAGTATTTT. The full variable domain, completed from the reference TRBV28 and TRBJ2-3 proteins outside the CDR3, reads DVKVTQSSRYLVKRTGEKVFLECVQDMDHENMFWYRQDPGLGLRLIYFSYDVKMKEKGDIPEGYSVSREKKERFSLILESASTNQTSMYLCASSFRGLAGAADTQYFGPGTRLTVL.